This T cell receptor (beta chain) was sequenced for a study of blood T cell repertoires in COVID-19. In the study overall: Sites across the United States, Italy and Spain contributed samples from acute and convalescent COVID-19.

The CDR3 contains 15 residues. The germline V gene encodes CDR1 LNHDA and CDR2 SQIVND (reference sequence). The trim removed 9 bases at V and 4 bases at J, leaving 10 bases unmatched. Original methodology: The authors estimated nucleated cell counts from reference gene primer amplification. Some clones are missing from TCRdb's copy, which holds only in-frame ones; the method was immunoSEQ multiplex PCR. From that table come the V and J calls and clone size; the DNA was used to work out D and trimming. The sample records hundreds of thousands of clones, roughly 85% being singletons. This clone occurred once.

This chain uses TRBV19 with TRBJ1-1; 11 bases align to TRBD1. Sequencing was done on a sample of peripheral blood. The clonotype comes from a woman aged 70-85 years with active or convalescent COVID-19. In DNA, the CDR3 is TGTGCCAGCTCCGGGACAGGGGGAGGGGGCACTGAAGCTTTCTTT. Translation: CASSGTGGGGTEAFF.